This is a list of T cell receptor beta chains from one sample in a study of T cell clusters in autoimmune cytopenias. Each CDR3 protein gets one entry in TCRdb, which reprocessed the multiplex PCR reads and gives no DNA. This sample contains some 2,000 distinct CDR3 sequences. Separately, the same data were catalogued under a study of T cell repertoires in aging, cancer and after chemotherapy.

The sequenced sample consisted of peripheral blood. The receptors here all came from a human donor in good health. Both conserved end residues are part of each CDR3. Clone sizes are given selectively: once, few, many, or a class where the clone is expanded.

V: TRBV12-3/TRBV12-4
J: TRBJ2-1
size: medium-sized
CDR3: CASSLGTGEQFF

V: TRBV15
J: TRBJ2-5
size: medium-sized
CDR3: CATSREAGRGRETQYF

V: TRBV4-3
J: TRBJ2-5
size: medium-sized
CDR3: CASSRGQQETQYF

V: TRBV30
J: TRBJ2-3
size: large
CDR3: CAWSGTWGSDTQYF

V: TRBV27
J: TRBJ1-6
size: medium-sized
CDR3: CASSFNRNSPLHF

V: TRBV19
J: TRBJ1-3
size: medium-sized
CDR3: CASTPSDRGGNTIYF

V: TRBV6-2/TRBV6-3
J: TRBJ1-5
size: medium-sized
CDR3: CASSYRVRSNQPQHF

V: TRBV5-1
J: TRBJ1-1
size: -
CDR3: CASRLASSRTGTGDTEAFF

V: TRBV20-1
J: TRBJ1-1
size: -
CDR3: CSARTSRNTEAFF

V: TRBV19
J: TRBJ1-1
size: medium-sized
CDR3: CASSISPQGVAEAFF

V: TRBV7-4
J: TRBJ1-1
size: -
CDR3: CASSYSISLNTEAFF

V: TRBV6-4
J: TRBJ2-3
size: medium-sized
CDR3: CASSVGQAITDTQYF

V: TRBV30
J: TRBJ1-3
size: medium-sized
CDR3: CAWSSTDRSGNTIYF

V: TRBV6-1
J: TRBJ2-7
size: medium-sized
CDR3: CASKTSGGPMAYEQYF

V: TRBV18
J: TRBJ2-2
size: medium-sized
CDR3: CASSPGRENTGELFF